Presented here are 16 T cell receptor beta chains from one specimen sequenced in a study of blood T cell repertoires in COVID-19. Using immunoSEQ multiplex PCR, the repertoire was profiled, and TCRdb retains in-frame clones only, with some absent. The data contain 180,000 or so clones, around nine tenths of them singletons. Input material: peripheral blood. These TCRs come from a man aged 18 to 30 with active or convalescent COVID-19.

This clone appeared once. The CDR3 nucleotides are TGTGCCAGCAGCTTGGCTTTGCGGGGTAGCGGGGAGCTGTTTTTT. It is translated as CASSLALRGSGELFF. The chain carries TRBV5-6 and TRBJ2-2; a possible D gene is TRBD2 (6 bases). This CDR3 region has 15 residues. V was shortened by 0 bases and J by 7 bases, with 13 bases between the two germline ends. CDR1 and CDR2 (germline): SGHDT, YYEEEE.

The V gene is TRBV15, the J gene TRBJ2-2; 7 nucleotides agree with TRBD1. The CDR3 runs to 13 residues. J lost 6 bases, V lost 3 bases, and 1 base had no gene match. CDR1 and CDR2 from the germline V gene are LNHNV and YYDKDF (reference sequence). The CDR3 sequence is CATSRGQSGELFF. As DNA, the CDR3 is TGTGCCACCAGCAGGGGACAGTCCGGGGAGCTGTTTTTT.

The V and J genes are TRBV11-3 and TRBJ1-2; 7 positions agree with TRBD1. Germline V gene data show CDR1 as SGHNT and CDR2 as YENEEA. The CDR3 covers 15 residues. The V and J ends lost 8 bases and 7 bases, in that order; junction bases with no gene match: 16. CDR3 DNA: TGTGCCAGCGGGGGTGGACAGGCCCTTCGGTCTGGCTACACCTTC. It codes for CASGGGQALRSGYTF. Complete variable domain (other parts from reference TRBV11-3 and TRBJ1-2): EAGVVQSPRYKIIEKKQPVAFWCNPISGHNTLYWYLQNLGQGPELLIRYENEEAVDDSQLPKDRFSAERLKGVDSTLKIQPAELGDSAVYLCASGGGQALRSGYTFGSGTRLTVV.

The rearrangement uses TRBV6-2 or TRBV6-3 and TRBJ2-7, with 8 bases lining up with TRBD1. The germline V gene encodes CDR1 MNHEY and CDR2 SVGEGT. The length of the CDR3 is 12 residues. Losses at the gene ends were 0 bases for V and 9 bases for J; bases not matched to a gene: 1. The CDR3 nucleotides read TGTGCCAGCAGTTACTCTGACAGGGGGCAGTACTTC. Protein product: CASSYSDRGQYF.

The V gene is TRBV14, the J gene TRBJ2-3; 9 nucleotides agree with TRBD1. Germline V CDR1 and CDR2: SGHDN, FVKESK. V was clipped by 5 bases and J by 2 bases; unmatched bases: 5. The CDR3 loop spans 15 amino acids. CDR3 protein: CASSATGGSTDTQYF. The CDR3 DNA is TGTGCCAGCAGCGCGACAGGGGGTTCCACAGATACGCAGTATTTT.

The CDR3 here is CASSTLGQGWNTIYF. The CDR3 nucleotides read TGTGCCAGCAGCACCCTTGGACAGGGCTGGAACACCATATATTTT. The chain recombines TRBV7-9 with TRBJ1-3, with TRBD1 identical over 8 bases. V lost 5 bases, J lost 7 bases, and 10 bases stayed unmatched. Germline values: CDR1 SEHNR, CDR2 FQNEAQ (reference sequence). This CDR3 is built from 15 residues.

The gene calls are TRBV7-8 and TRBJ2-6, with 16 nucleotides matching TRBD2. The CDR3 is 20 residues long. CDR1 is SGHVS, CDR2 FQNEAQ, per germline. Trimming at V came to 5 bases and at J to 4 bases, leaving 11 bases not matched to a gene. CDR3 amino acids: CASSPRGLAGGPTGANVLTF. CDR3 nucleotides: TGTGCCAGCAGCCCACGGGGACTAGCGGGAGGGCCAACCGGGGCCAACGTCCTGACTTTC.

The CDR3 DNA reads TGTGCCAGCAGCGGCCGGGACAGTACCTACGAGCAGTACTTC. Encoded protein: CASSGRDSTYEQYF. The V gene is TRBV9, the J gene TRBJ2-7; 7 bases are a match to TRBD1. The CDR3 sequence is 14 residues long. V shed 3 bases, J shed 2 bases, and the junction held 5 bases outside the gene matches. Germline values: CDR1 SGDLS, CDR2 YYNGEE.

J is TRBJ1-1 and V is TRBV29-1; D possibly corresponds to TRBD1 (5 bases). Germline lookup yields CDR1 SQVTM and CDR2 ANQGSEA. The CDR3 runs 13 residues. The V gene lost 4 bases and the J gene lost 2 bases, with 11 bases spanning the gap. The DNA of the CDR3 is TGCAGCGTTGGGTCAGGGTCTAACACTGAAGCTTTCTTT. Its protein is CSVGSGSNTEAFF.

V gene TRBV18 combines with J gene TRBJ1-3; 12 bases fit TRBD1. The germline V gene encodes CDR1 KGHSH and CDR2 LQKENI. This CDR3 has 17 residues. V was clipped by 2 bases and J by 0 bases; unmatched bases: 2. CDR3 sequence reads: CASSPSGQGASGNTIYF. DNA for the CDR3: TGTGCCAGCTCACCATCGGGACAGGGGGCCTCTGGAAACACCATATATTTT.

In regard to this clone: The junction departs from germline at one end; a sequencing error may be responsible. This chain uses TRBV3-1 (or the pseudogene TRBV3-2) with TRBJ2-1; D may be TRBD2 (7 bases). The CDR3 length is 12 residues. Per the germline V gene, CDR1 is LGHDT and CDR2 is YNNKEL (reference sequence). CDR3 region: CASSQDFGGPLF. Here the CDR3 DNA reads TGTGCCAGCAGCCAAGATTTCGGGGGGCCCCTCTTC.

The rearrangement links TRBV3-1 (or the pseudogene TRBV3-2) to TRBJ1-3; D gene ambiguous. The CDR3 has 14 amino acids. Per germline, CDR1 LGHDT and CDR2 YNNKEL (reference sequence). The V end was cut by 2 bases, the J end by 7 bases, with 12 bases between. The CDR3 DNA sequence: TGTGCCAGCAGCCAAAGAGACAAGGCCAACACCATATATTTT. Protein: CASSQRDKANTIYF.

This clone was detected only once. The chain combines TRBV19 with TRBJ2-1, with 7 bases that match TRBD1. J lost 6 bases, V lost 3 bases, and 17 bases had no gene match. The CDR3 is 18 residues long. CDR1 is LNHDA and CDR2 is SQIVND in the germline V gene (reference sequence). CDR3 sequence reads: CASSINAYGTVYGNEQFF. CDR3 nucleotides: TGTGCCAGTAGTATTAATGCTTACGGGACAGTATACGGCAATGAGCAGTTCTTC.

For the CDR3, the DNA is TGTGCCAGCAGCCAAGATTCGGGGGCTGAAGCTTTCTTT. Its protein product is CASSQDSGAEAFF. The chain has TRBV3-1 (or the pseudogene TRBV3-2) and TRBJ1-1; perhaps TRBD1 as D (5 bases). The V end was cut by 0 bases, the J end by 6 bases, with 8 bases between. The CDR3 totals 13 residues. CDR1 and CDR2 from the germline V gene are LGHDT and YNNKEL (reference sequence).

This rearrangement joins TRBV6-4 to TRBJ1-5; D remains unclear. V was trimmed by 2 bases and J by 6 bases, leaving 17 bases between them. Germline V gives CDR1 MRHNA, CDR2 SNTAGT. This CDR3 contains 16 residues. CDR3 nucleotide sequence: TGTGCCAGCAGTGACCGACCAGGTCCTCTCCTTCAGCCCCAGCATTTT. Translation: CASSDRPGPLLQPQHF.

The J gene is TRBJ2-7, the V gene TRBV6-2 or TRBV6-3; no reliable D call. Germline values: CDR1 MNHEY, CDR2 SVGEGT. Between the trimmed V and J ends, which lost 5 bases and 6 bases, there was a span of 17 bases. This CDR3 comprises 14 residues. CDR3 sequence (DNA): TGTGCCAGCAGTGCGCTCCGGCGTGAGGTCGAGCAGTACTTC. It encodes CASSALRREVEQYF.